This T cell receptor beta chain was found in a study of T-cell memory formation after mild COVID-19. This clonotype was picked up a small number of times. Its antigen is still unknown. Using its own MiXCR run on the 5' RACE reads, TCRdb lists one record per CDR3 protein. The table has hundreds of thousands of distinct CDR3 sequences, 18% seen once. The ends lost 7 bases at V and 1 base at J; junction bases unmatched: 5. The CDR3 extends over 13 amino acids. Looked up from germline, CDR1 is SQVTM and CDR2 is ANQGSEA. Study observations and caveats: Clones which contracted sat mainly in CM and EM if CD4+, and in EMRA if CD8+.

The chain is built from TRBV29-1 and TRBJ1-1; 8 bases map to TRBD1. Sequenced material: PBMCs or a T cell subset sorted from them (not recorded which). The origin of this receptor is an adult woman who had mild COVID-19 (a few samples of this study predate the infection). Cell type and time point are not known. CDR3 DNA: TGCAGCGATTTACAGGGGGGGAACACTGAAGCTTTCTTT. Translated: CSDLQGGNTEAFF.